Below, 23 T cell receptor beta chains from the same sample are listed, as sequenced in a study of T-cell memory formation after mild COVID-19. TCRdb reanalysed the 5' RACE reads using MiXCR and keeps one entry per CDR3 protein. Here the sample spans hundreds of thousands of distinct CDR3 sequences, around 21% being singletons. The sequenced sample consisted of PBMCs or a T cell subset sorted from them (not recorded which). These receptors were obtained from an adult woman who had mild COVID-19 (a few samples of this study predate the infection). Cell type and time point are not known.

This clonotype has just a few counts. The chain recombines TRBV12-3 or TRBV12-4 with TRBJ1-1, with D uncertain. V lost 3 bases to trimming and J lost 4 bases, with 9 bases between them. The CDR3 consists of 13 residues. Here the CDR3 reads CASSFGESTEAFF. As DNA, the CDR3 is TGTGCCAGCAGTTTTGGGGAAAGCACTGAAGCTTTCTTT.

V gene TRBV20-1 combines with J gene TRBJ2-3, with TRBD2 matching 9 bases. Per germline, CDR1 DFQATT and CDR2 SNEGSKA (reference sequence). The V and J ends lost 2 bases and 3 bases, in that order; junction bases with no gene match: 3. This CDR3 comprises 14 residues. CDR3 sequence (DNA): TGCAGTGCTAGACCTACTAGCGGGACAGATACGCAGTATTTT. Its translation is CSARPTSGTDTQYF.

The CDR3 protein is CASSSTGWEQFF. The CDR3 DNA follows: TGTGCCAGCAGCTCAACTGGGTGGGAGCAGTTCTTC. The chain uses TRBV7-3 and TRBJ2-1; D is undetermined. The CDR3 is made up of 12 amino acids. CDR1 and CDR2 (germline): SGHTA, FQGTGA. V shed 4 bases and J shed 10 bases, with 11 bases lying between them. Using reference TRBV7-3 and TRBJ2-1 for the parts outside the CDR3, the full variable domain is GAGVSQTPSNKVTEKGKYVELRCDPISGHTALYWYRQSLGQGPEFLIYFQGTGAADDSGLPNDRFFAVRPEGSVSTLKIQRTERGDSAVYLCASSSTGWEQFFGPGTRLTVL.

The chain carries TRBV20-1 and TRBJ2-5; 8 nucleotides align to TRBD1. Germline CDR1 reads DFQATT; CDR2 reads SNEGSKA (reference sequence). The V gene end was trimmed by 6 bases and the J gene end by 6 bases; junction bases not matched to a gene: 6. This CDR3 region has 12 residues. The CDR3 here is CSAGTGAQTQYF. The CDR3, as DNA: TGCAGTGCCGGGACAGGCGCACAGACCCAGTACTTC.

This clonotype was seen ten or more times. The chain links TRBV20-1 to TRBJ2-7; maybe TRBD1 (5 bases). This CDR3 is 14 amino acids long. Germline CDR1 is DFQATT and CDR2 is SNEGSKA (reference sequence). V dropped 5 bases and J dropped 0 bases, with 14 bases sitting between them. DNA for the CDR3: TGCAGTGCTTCGGAAGTGGGGCTCTCCTACGAGCAGTACTTC. This sequence encodes CSASEVGLSYEQYF.

The rearrangement links TRBV6-2 or TRBV6-3 to TRBJ1-1, with TRBD1 matching over 8 bases. In germline, CDR1 is MNHEY, CDR2 SVGEGT. CDR3 size: 15 residues. Trimming cost V 4 bases and J 1 base; bases outside gene matches: 5. DNA for the CDR3: TGTGCCAGCAGTTCCAGAGGACAGGGGAACACTGAAGCTTTCTTT. It specifies CASSSRGQGNTEAFF.

This sequence joins TRBV27 and TRBJ2-2, with 7 bases fitting TRBD1. Per the germline V gene, CDR1 is MNHEY and CDR2 is SMNVEV (reference sequence). Trimming removed 4 bases from V and 4 bases from J; junction bases left unmatched: 3. CDR3 length: 14 amino acids. CDR3 amino acids: CASSSTGITGELFF. In nucleotides, the CDR3 is TGTGCCAGCAGTTCGACAGGGATCACCGGGGAGCTGTTTTTT.

This clonotype has ten or more counts. One junction end disagrees with the germline gene, perhaps due to a read error. The chain uses TRBV7-7 and TRBJ2-4; D is unclear. This CDR3 contains 14 residues. CDR1 is SSHAT and CDR2 is FNYEAQ in the germline V gene (reference sequence). CDR3 bases: TGTGCTAGCAGCTTAGCCTCAGCCAAAAACATTCAGTACTTC. It is translated as CASSLASAKNIQYF.

The chain joins TRBV14 to TRBJ2-7, with 11 bases fitting TRBD2. This CDR3 has 15 amino acids. Germline trimming cut 3 bases from V and 3 bases from J; bases unmatched to any gene: 4. CDR1 SGHDN and CDR2 FVKESK come from the germline V gene. DNA for the CDR3: TGTGCCAGCAGCCAGGCTAGCGGGAGGATCTACGAGCAGTACTTC. This encodes CASSQASGRIYEQYF. Full variable domain (outside the CDR3, taken from reference TRBV14 and TRBJ2-7): EAGVTQFPSHSVIEKGQTVTLRCDPISGHDNLYWYRRVMGKEIKFLLHFVKESKQDESGMPNNRFLAERTGGTYSTLKVQPAELEDSGVYFCASSQASGRIYEQYFGPGTRLTVT.

This clonotype was recorded a few times. The CDR3: CASGASDLPNYEQYF. CDR3 bases: TGTGCCAGCGGAGCATCGGACTTACCAAACTACGAGCAGTACTTC. The chain carries TRBV9 and TRBJ2-7; the D gene is possibly TRBD2 (5 bases). The CDR3 contains 15 residues. V was cut by 7 bases and J by 3 bases, with 20 bases left in between. Germline lookup yields CDR1 SGDLS and CDR2 YYNGEE.

This clonotype occurred a few times. The chain carries TRBV7-3 and TRBJ2-1, with unresolved D. Trimming removed 1 base from V and 5 bases from J, with 15 bases in between. This CDR3 spans 16 amino acids. Germline V gene data show CDR1 as SGHTA and CDR2 as FQGTGA. The CDR3 coding sequence is TGTGCCAGCAGCTTAATGGGCCGCAGCCTCAACAATGAGCAGTTCTTC. Translation gives CASSLMGRSLNNEQFF.

There are a few counts of this clonotype. This rearrangement joins TRBV5-1 to TRBJ2-1, with 9 bases matching TRBD2. The CDR3 runs 15 residues. The V gene's germline CDR1 is SGHRS and CDR2 YFSETQ. J gave up 5 bases and V 5 bases, and 8 bases lay outside the gene matches. The CDR3 DNA follows: TGCGCCAGCAGTAGAAGCGGGGGGTTGAACAATGAGCAGTTCTTC. Residues: CASSRSGGLNNEQFF.

CDR3 protein: CASSQEWQGTYEQYF. The CDR3 DNA is TGCGCCAGCAGCCAAGAGTGGCAGGGGACCTACGAGCAGTACTTC. This chain joins TRBV4-1 and TRBJ2-7; a weak D match, TRBD1 (6 bases). V gave up 0 bases and J gave up 2 bases, with 11 bases separating them. The length of the CDR3 is 15 residues. Germline-derived CDR1 and CDR2 are MGHRA and YSYEKL.

The chain employs TRBV7-2 and TRBJ2-5, with TRBD2 matching over 9 bases. The J segment lost 9 bases and the V segment lost 2 bases, leaving 7 bases of the junction unmatched. The CDR3 runs 14 residues. CDR1 and CDR2 from the germline V gene are SGHTA and FQGNSA. The CDR3 DNA sequence: TGTGCCAGCAGCTTATTAGCGGGGGAATTGGCCCAGTACTTC. Translating it yields CASSLLAGELAQYF.

Many counts were recorded for this clonotype. V usage is TRBV5-6 and J usage is TRBJ1-5; D gene ambiguous. Per the germline V gene, CDR1 is SGHDT and CDR2 is YYEEEE. The CDR3 loop spans 14 amino acids. Trimming cost V 1 base and J 7 bases, with 12 bases left between them. CDR3 loop: CASSLYPGNQPQHF. The CDR3 DNA sequence: TGTGCCAGCAGCTTGTACCCGGGGAACCAGCCCCAGCATTTT.

The chain has TRBV5-1 and TRBJ1-6; possibly TRBD1 for D (6 bases). Germline lookup yields CDR1 SGHRS and CDR2 YFSETQ. V was shortened by 2 bases and J by 4 bases, with 13 bases between the two germline ends. The CDR3 is made up of 16 amino acids. CDR3 loop: CASSLSGTLYNSPLHF. CDR3 sequence (DNA): TGCGCCAGCAGCTTATCCGGGACACTTTATAATTCACCCCTCCACTTT.

The sample holds a few counts of this clonotype. This rearrangement joins TRBV7-3 to TRBJ2-3, with TRBD1 as a possible D gene (5 bases). The CDR3 runs to 16 residues. From germline, CDR1 is SGHTA and CDR2 FQGTGA. The V and J ends lost 2 bases and 3 bases respectively, with 15 bases between them. CDR3 residues: CASSLGLGRVTDTQYF. The CDR3 nucleotides are TGTGCCAGCAGCTTAGGTTTAGGCAGGGTTACAGATACGCAGTATTTT.

The chain recombines TRBV20-1 with TRBJ1-1; D uncertain. V lost 2 bases, J lost 6 bases, and 7 bases lay in between. There are 11 residues in the CDR3. Per the germline V gene, CDR1 is DFQATT and CDR2 is SNEGSKA (reference sequence). The CDR3 DNA reads TGCAGTGCTAGACGAATGCCTGAAGCTTTCTTT. This translates into CSARRMPEAFF.

This clonotype was seen a handful of times. DNA of the CDR3: TGCAGTGCTGACCTCAGGGGACAGACAGATACGCAGTATTTT. This sequence encodes CSADLRGQTDTQYF. The chain has TRBV20-1 and TRBJ2-3; 7 bases are shared with TRBD1. Germline values: CDR1 DFQATT, CDR2 SNEGSKA (reference sequence). CDR3 length: 14 amino acids. The trim removed 5 bases at V and 3 bases at J, leaving 8 bases unmatched.

The V and J genes are TRBV7-6 and TRBJ2-7; 7 bases align to TRBD1. This CDR3 contains 13 residues. Trimming cost V 5 bases and J 5 bases; bases outside gene matches: 6. Germline CDR1 reads SGHVS; CDR2 reads FNYEAQ. The DNA for the CDR3 is TGTGCCAGCAGCCAGACAGGGATCCACGAGCAGTACTTC. Protein product: CASSQTGIHEQYF.

This chain joins TRBV2 and TRBJ2-7; tentatively, D is TRBD1 (6 bases). Germline loops: CDR1 SNHLY, CDR2 FYNNEI. Trimming pared 0 bases from V and 12 bases from J, leaving 18 bases between. This CDR3 has 14 amino acids. The CDR3 DNA reads as TGTGCCAGCAGTGAAGCAGACACACCGGGACATTCGTACTTC. Encoded protein: CASSEADTPGHSYF.

V and J are TRBV12-3 or TRBV12-4 and TRBJ1-2, with TRBD1 identical over 10 bases. V dropped 6 bases and J dropped 4; count of bases not matched to a gene: 8. There are 15 residues in the CDR3. CDR3 bases: TGTGCCAGCAGCTCTGGGGACAGGGGATTCTATGGCTACACCTTC. Its translation is CASSSGDRGFYGYTF.

This clonotype was seen more than once but under ten times. The chain has TRBV24-1 and TRBJ1-2; maybe TRBD1 (5 bases). Trimming stripped 3 bases from V and 6 bases from J, with 10 bases between. Germline V lookup: CDR1 KGHDR, CDR2 SFDVKD. There are 13 residues in the CDR3. The CDR3 sequence: CATSDSWGDGYTF. DNA of the CDR3: TGTGCCACCAGTGATAGTTGGGGGGATGGCTACACCTTC.